These 12 T cell receptor beta chains came from one sample sequenced in a study of T cell responses to AZD1222 COVID-19 vaccine. Measured with immunoSEQ multiplex PCR; TCRdb has only the in-frame clones, and not every one. The sample has 94,000 or so clones; roughly nine tenths are singletons. Source: peripheral blood, taken on day 0 of AZD1222 vaccination. The receptor source for this set is an adult in good health.

This rearrangement joins TRBV7-3 to TRBJ1-3, with D unclear. The germline V gene encodes CDR1 SGHTA and CDR2 FQGTGA. Trimming left V 5 bases short and J 0 bases short, with 8 bases between. This CDR3 has 14 residues. This chain's CDR3 is CASSPTLSGNTIYF. Written as DNA, the CDR3 is TGTGCCAGCAGCCCGACACTCTCTGGAAACACCATATATTTT.

This clone has just one count. V gene TRBV4-3 combines with J gene TRBJ2-2; D uncertain. Germline V gene lookup returns CDR1 LGHNA and CDR2 YSLEER. The CDR3 contains 15 residues. V shed 3 bases and J shed 7 bases, with 15 bases lying between them. The CDR3 reads CASSQGRAQSGELFF. CDR3 bases: TGCGCCAGCAGCCAGGGAAGGGCCCAGAGCGGGGAGCTGTTTTTT.

The chain has TRBV18 and TRBJ1-1; D gene unclear. The CDR3 covers 15 residues. Germline CDR1 and CDR2: KGHSH and LQKENI. The V end lost 3 bases, the J end lost 4 bases, and 15 bases lay between the germline ends. In nucleotides, the CDR3 is TGTGCCAGCTCACCTCAGCCCCCCGGGCCCACTGAAGCTTTCTTT. Translating gives CASSPQPPGPTEAFF.

This clone was seen a few times. The chain combines TRBV2 with TRBJ2-3; 11 bases align to TRBD2. Unmatched junction bases numbered 7, after V lost 9 bases and J lost 2 bases. The CDR3 contains 15 residues. CDR1 SNHLY and CDR2 FYNNEI come from the germline V gene. DNA for the CDR3: TGTGCCAGGGGGCCGGGACTAGCGGCCACAGATACGCAGTATTTT. Translation: CARGPGLAATDTQYF.

V and J are TRBV18 and TRBJ2-7; perhaps TRBD2 as D (6 bases). Germline V lookup: CDR1 KGHSH, CDR2 LQKENI. The V gene lost 3 bases and the J gene lost 0 bases, with 18 bases spanning the gap. The CDR3 totals 17 residues. The CDR3 reads CASSPPLGGQYSYEQYF. The CDR3 DNA is TGTGCCAGCTCACCCCCACTCGGGGGTCAATACTCCTACGAGCAGTACTTC.

V and J are TRBV5-1 and TRBJ2-1; weak D call: TRBD1 (6 bases). Germline V gene lookup returns CDR1 SGHRS and CDR2 YFSETQ. The V and J ends lost 0 bases and 3 bases respectively, with 10 bases between them. This CDR3 is built from 15 residues. This CDR3 reads CASSLVGAYYNEQFF. In DNA form, the CDR3 reads TGCGCCAGCAGCTTGGTGGGGGCCTACTACAATGAGCAGTTCTTC.

This chain uses TRBV28 with TRBJ1-2; D gene unclear. The CDR3 contains 15 residues. Deletions cut 4 bases from V and 4 bases from J, with 16 bases between. Germline V gene data show CDR1 as MDHEN and CDR2 as SYDVKM. The CDR3 DNA is TGTGCCAGCAGTTATCCCACAGCCATTCGCTATGGCTACACCTTC. Translating it yields CASSYPTAIRYGYTF.

The chain joins TRBV2 to TRBJ2-7, with 11 bases matching TRBD1. This CDR3 spans 15 amino acids. Unmatched junction bases numbered 2, after V lost 4 bases and J lost 0 bases. CDR1 SNHLY and CDR2 FYNNEI come from the germline V gene. This chain's CDR3 is CASSGDRGNSYEQYF. The CDR3, as DNA: TGTGCCAGCAGTGGGGACAGGGGGAACTCCTACGAGCAGTACTTC.

V usage is TRBV18 and J usage is TRBJ1-4; D not certain. Trimming shortened V by 6 bases and J by 4 bases, and 9 bases separated the two germline ends. Germline V CDR1 and CDR2: KGHSH, LQKENI. The CDR3 is made up of 13 amino acids. CDR3 region: CASSYTGNEKLFF. The CDR3 region has the DNA TGTGCCAGCTCTTACACGGGTAATGAAAAACTGTTTTTT. The variable domain in full, completed from reference TRBV18 and TRBJ1-4, reads NAGVMQNPRHLVRRRGQEARLRCSPMKGHSHVYWYRQLPEEGLKFMVYLQKENIIDESGMPKERFSAEFPKEGPSILRIQQVVRGDSAAYFCASSYTGNEKLFFGSGTQLSVL.

This rearrangement joins TRBV6-6 to TRBJ1-6, with 7 nucleotides matching TRBD1. Trimming at V came to 6 bases and at J to 9 bases, leaving 14 bases not matched to a gene. The germline gives CDR1 MNHNY, CDR2 SVGAGI (reference sequence). The CDR3 is 16 amino acids. CDR3 sequence: CASSDDRDVGVSPLHF. The DNA of the CDR3 is TGTGCCAGCAGCGACGACAGGGACGTCGGGGTTTCACCCCTCCACTTT.

This clone showed up just once. The CDR3 here is CASSMPQGGRKPQHF. The DNA for the CDR3 is TGTGCCAGTAGTATGCCCCAGGGGGGGAGAAAGCCCCAGCATTTT. The J gene is TRBJ1-5, the V gene TRBV19, with 7 nucleotides matching TRBD1. The trim removed 3 bases at V and 8 bases at J, leaving 10 bases unmatched. The CDR3 has 15 amino acids. Germline V CDR1 and CDR2: LNHDA, SQIVND (reference sequence).

The rearrangement uses TRBV6-5 and TRBJ2-5, with a possible D match to TRBD1 (6 bases). Germline lookup yields CDR1 MNHEY and CDR2 SVGAGI. Trimming removed 3 bases at V and 7 bases at J, with 18 bases between. The CDR3 totals 15 residues. The DNA for the CDR3 is TGTGCCAGCAGTTATGGGGGACAAGGTTTAGGGACCCAGTACTTC. Translated, it gives CASSYGGQGLGTQYF.